This is a list of T cell receptor beta chains from one sample in a study of OX40 agonist ivuxolimab in advanced cancers. TCRdb keeps only in-frame clones here, not all; method: immunoSEQ multiplex PCR. The sample carries about 83,000 clones, over 75% recorded once. Sequenced material: CD4+ or CD8+ T cells sorted from blood, taken in a trial of the OX40 agonist ivuxolimab. The receptors derive from an adult with an advanced solid tumor such as melanoma, head and neck, liver or kidney cancer. The conserved cysteine and the conserved F or W are not part of the CDR3 here.

cdr3_length: 10; j_call: TRBJ2-5; v_call: TRBV27; cdr3_aa: ASSSGRGTQY
cdr3_length: 12; j_call: TRBJ2-7; v_call: TRBV28; cdr3_aa: ASSAGQGADEQY
cdr3_length: 12; j_call: TRBJ2-3; v_call: TRBV29-1; cdr3_aa: SAIGKSGGDTQY
cdr3_length: 12; j_call: TRBJ2-4; v_call: TRBV18; cdr3_aa: ASSPISAKNIQY
cdr3_length: 12; j_call: TRBJ2-2; v_call: TRBV12-5; cdr3_aa: ASGPGTSTGELF
cdr3_length: 13; j_call: TRBJ2-3; v_call: TRBV4-2; cdr3_aa: ASSRSGSTTDTQY
cdr3_length: 12; j_call: TRBJ2-3; v_call: TRBV6-1; cdr3_aa: ASSRTSVEDTQY
cdr3_length: 12; j_call: TRBJ1-5; v_call: TRBV18; cdr3_aa: ASSPGQSNQPQH
cdr3_length: 11; j_call: TRBJ1-6; v_call: TRBV7-9; cdr3_aa: ASSVERGSPLH
cdr3_length: 12; j_call: TRBJ1-2; v_call: TRBV25-1; cdr3_aa: ASSEYGGALNYT
cdr3_length: 11; j_call: TRBJ2-3; v_call: TRBV10-1; cdr3_aa: ASSRLPTDTQY
cdr3_length: 15; j_call: TRBJ2-6; v_call: TRBV5-6; cdr3_aa: ASSPRWSLSGANVLT
cdr3_length: 13; j_call: TRBJ1-4; v_call: TRBV4-1; cdr3_aa: ASSQDLRVREKLF
cdr3_length: 11; j_call: TRBJ1-3; v_call: TRBV28; cdr3_aa: ASSKSSGSTIY
cdr3_length: 11; j_call: TRBJ1-2; v_call: TRBV6-5; cdr3_aa: ASSYTSGFGYT
cdr3_length: 13; j_call: TRBJ1-1; v_call: TRBV29-1; cdr3_aa: SVIPTGGYDTEAF
cdr3_length: 12; j_call: TRBJ1-1; v_call: TRBV18; cdr3_aa: ASSPFAGRTEAF
cdr3_length: 11; j_call: TRBJ2-7; v_call: TRBV11-3; cdr3_aa: ASSGTGSSEQY
cdr3_length: 13; j_call: TRBJ1-2; v_call: TRBV10-3; cdr3_aa: AISGPGQGVDGYT
cdr3_length: 15; j_call: TRBJ1-5; v_call: TRBV19; cdr3_aa: ASSPPPSSYSNQPQH
cdr3_length: 11; j_call: TRBJ1-5; v_call: TRBV18; cdr3_aa: ASSPGRNQPQH
cdr3_length: 13; j_call: TRBJ2-2; v_call: TRBV5-4; cdr3_aa: ASSRGTGSPGELF
cdr3_length: 16; j_call: TRBJ1-4; v_call: TRBV4-3; cdr3_aa: ASSQDRFRGVSNEKLF
cdr3_length: 14; j_call: TRBJ1-2; v_call: TRBV29-1; cdr3_aa: SVELAQRPIKAGYT
cdr3_length: 15; j_call: TRBJ1-6; v_call: TRBV30; cdr3_aa: AWSVVRGGLYNSPLH
cdr3_length: 15; j_call: TRBJ2-1; v_call: TRBV7-2; cdr3_aa: ASTFFLRQHSYNEQF
cdr3_length: 14; j_call: TRBJ1-1; v_call: TRBV5-8; cdr3_aa: ASSLEVGRGNTEAF
cdr3_length: 12; j_call: TRBJ2-2; v_call: TRBV6-1; cdr3_aa: ASRDRWDTGELF
cdr3_length: 12; j_call: TRBJ2-3; v_call: TRBV9; cdr3_aa: ASSARTGGGTQY
cdr3_length: 11; j_call: TRBJ1-1; v_call: TRBV6-6; cdr3_aa: ASSQGAHTEAF
cdr3_length: 13; j_call: TRBJ2-7; v_call: TRBV7-2; cdr3_aa: ASSSSGGPSYEQY
cdr3_length: 10; j_call: TRBJ1-1; v_call: TRBV29-1; cdr3_aa: SVEATRIEAF
cdr3_length: 16; j_call: TRBJ2-3; v_call: TRBV19; cdr3_aa: ASSPYNPTGVGTDTQY
cdr3_length: 10; j_call: TRBJ1-2; v_call: TRBV11-2; cdr3_aa: ASSLNSYGYT
cdr3_length: 13; j_call: TRBJ1-2; v_call: TRBV18; cdr3_aa: ASSPGNTGVGGYT